These T cell receptor beta chains were read from a single sample in a study of T cells after yellow fever vaccination. TCRdb re-derived calls from the 5' RACE reads in MiXCR, one entry per CDR3 protein. The sample consists of about 400,000 distinct CDR3 sequences, around a tenth of them appearing once. The specimen comprised PBMCs, sampled on the day of the first yellow fever vaccination. The receptor source for this set is a young man who received the YFV17D yellow fever vaccine. Both conserved end residues are part of each CDR3. Each record gives: clone size, V gene, J gene, CDR3 length, D gene, CDR3 protein, CDR3 DNA. The D gene is left open where the match is weak. Only part of the rows carry a size: once, few, many, or a class if the clone is expanded.

few	TRBV11-2	TRBJ1-6	15	-	CASSLAGYYNSPLHF	TGTGCCAGCAGCTTAGCTGGGTACTATAATTCACCCCTCCACTTT
-	TRBV6-5	TRBJ1-3	19	-	CASSYGGRAHRLAGNTIYF	TGTGCCAGCAGTTACGGTGGCAGGGCGCACCGTTTGGCAGGAAACACCATATATTTT
few	TRBV6-1	TRBJ2-1	15	TRBD1	CASRGGTGPLNEQFF	TGTGCCAGCAGGGGGGGGACAGGGCCACTCAATGAGCAGTTCTTC
-	TRBV6-1	TRBJ2-1	16	-	CASSPTLGDPKNEQFF	TGTGCCAGCAGCCCGACGCTGGGGGACCCTAAGAATGAGCAGTTCTTC
few	TRBV6-2/TRBV6-3	TRBJ2-3	12	-	CASSYPTVPLYF	TGTGCCAGCAGTTATCCGACAGTTCCTTTGTATTTT
few	TRBV5-5	TRBJ2-7	14	-	CASSLIPGSYEQYF	TGTGCCAGCAGCTTGATTCCGGGGTCCTACGAGCAGTACTTC
few	TRBV7-2	TRBJ1-5	16	TRBD1	CASSLSRTGRHQPQHF	TGTGCCAGCAGCTTATCCCGGACAGGCCGGCATCAGCCCCAGCATTTT
few	TRBV5-1	TRBJ2-7	13	-	CASSLQQSYEQYF	TGCGCCAGCAGCTTGCAACAGTCCTACGAGCAGTACTTC
few	TRBV6-1	TRBJ1-1	16	-	CASSVDGVIMNTEAFF	TGTGCCAGCAGTGTTGACGGAGTAATCATGAACACTGAAGCTTTCTTT
few	TRBV5-4	TRBJ1-1	13	-	CASSMPRNTEAFF	TGTGCCAGCAGTATGCCACGGAACACTGAAGCTTTCTTT
few	TRBV5-1	TRBJ2-2	15	-	CASSPRLSNTGELFF	TGCGCCAGCAGCCCACGACTTTCTAACACCGGGGAGCTGTTTTTT
many	TRBV5-1	TRBJ2-5	15	-	CASSPGTDDQETQYF	TGCGCCAGCAGCCCCGGGACGGACGATCAAGAGACCCAGTACTTC
few	TRBV5-4	TRBJ2-5	17	-	CASSSSFRDLEQETQYF	TGTGCCAGCAGCTCCTCTTTCCGGGACCTGGAACAAGAGACCCAGTACTTC
-	TRBV12-3/TRBV12-4	TRBJ2-5	17	-	CASRPPRGAPTQETQYF	TGTGCCAGCAGACCCCCCCGCGGGGCTCCTACTCAAGAGACCCAGTACTTC
few	TRBV20-1	TRBJ2-5	15	TRBD2	CSARLAGAEQETQYF	TGCAGTGCTAGACTAGCGGGGGCGGAACAAGAGACCCAGTACTTC
few	TRBV28	TRBJ1-1	16	TRBD1	CASRSGQGVQNTEAFF	TGTGCCAGCAGGTCGGGACAGGGGGTCCAGAACACTGAAGCTTTCTTT
few	TRBV7-9	TRBJ2-5	14	-	CASSRLRTQETQYF	TGTGCCAGCAGCCGCCTCCGGACCCAAGAGACCCAGTACTTC
many	TRBV28	TRBJ2-1	12	-	CASSLRDNEQFF	TGTGCCAGCAGCTTGAGGGACAATGAGCAGTTCTTC
many	TRBV29-1	TRBJ2-3	14	TRBD2	CSVQASGNTDTQYF	TGCAGCGTTCAGGCTAGCGGAAACACAGATACGCAGTATTTT
many	TRBV4-2	TRBJ2-1	17	TRBD2	CASSQVPRASGGGEQFF	TGTGCCAGCAGCCAAGTACCCCGGGCTAGCGGGGGGGGTGAGCAGTTCTTC
few	TRBV7-2	TRBJ2-4	16	TRBD1	CASSFLGQGGANIQYF	TGTGCCAGCAGCTTCCTAGGACAGGGCGGGGCAAACATTCAGTACTTC
few	TRBV7-2	TRBJ1-5	14	TRBD1	CASSLTGKAQPQHF	TGTGCCAGCAGCCTGACAGGGAAGGCTCAGCCCCAGCATTTT
-	TRBV5-6	TRBJ2-3	18	TRBD2	CASSLGLAGGLGTDTQYF	TGTGCCAGCAGCTTGGGACTAGCGGGGGGGCTTGGGACAGATACGCAGTATTTT
few	TRBV10-2	TRBJ2-3	14	TRBD2	CASKILAGEDTQYF	TGCGCCAGCAAAATCCTAGCGGGGGAGGATACGCAGTATTTT
few	TRBV21-1	TRBJ1-1	15	-	CASSKKGQGDTEAFF	TGTGCCAGCAGCAAAAAGGGACAGGGGGACACTGAAGCTTTCTTT
-	TRBV9	TRBJ2-3	15	-	CASSVLTASTDTQYF	TGTGCCAGCAGCGTATTGACTGCTAGCACAGATACGCAGTATTTT
few	TRBV6-1	TRBJ2-2	15	-	CASNTHGLGAGELFF	TGTGCCAGCAATACACACGGGTTGGGCGCCGGGGAGCTGTTTTTT
few	TRBV30	TRBJ1-5	13	-	CAWSAHRNQPQHF	TGTGCCTGGAGCGCGCACAGGAATCAGCCCCAGCATTTT
many	TRBV7-2	TRBJ2-7	13	-	CASSYDSSYEQYF	TGTGCCAGCAGCTACGACAGCTCCTACGAGCAGTACTTC
-	TRBV4-1	TRBJ2-5	17	TRBD2	CASSQGLAGILKETQYF	TGCGCCAGCAGCCAAGGACTAGCGGGGATCCTTAAAGAGACCCAGTACTTC
-	TRBV13	TRBJ2-5	14	TRBD1	CASSGPGQQETQYF	TGTGCCAGCAGCGGACCGGGACAGCAAGAGACCCAGTACTTC
-	TRBV4-3	TRBJ1-5	16	-	CASSQDFSGPVQPQHF	TGCGCCAGCAGCCAAGATTTTTCGGGCCCTGTCCAGCCCCAGCATTTT
few	TRBV7-3	TRBJ2-5	14	TRBD2	CASSLGLAVETQYF	TGTGCCAGCAGCTTGGGACTAGCGGTGGAGACCCAGTACTTC
few	TRBV4-1	TRBJ2-1	15	-	CASRTPGRGKDEQFF	TGCGCCAGCCGAACTCCGGGACGGGGAAAGGATGAGCAGTTCTTC
-	TRBV4-2	TRBJ2-3	17	-	CASSQVGTGGGTDTQYF	TGTGCCAGCAGCCAAGTAGGGACGGGCGGGGGCACAGATACGCAGTATTTT
few	TRBV24-1	TRBJ2-3	13	-	CATTDSSTDTQYF	TGTGCCACCACCGACAGTAGCACAGATACGCAGTATTTT
-	TRBV15	TRBJ2-3	16	-	CATSRVLNSFFRTQYF	TGTGCCACCAGCAGAGTTCTCAACAGCTTCTTCCGTACGCAGTATTTT
-	TRBV12-3/TRBV12-4	TRBJ1-1	14	-	CASSSTGRQTEAFF	TGTGCCAGCAGTTCAACAGGGCGCCAGACTGAAGCTTTCTTT
-	TRBV6-1	TRBJ2-1	13	TRBD2	CASGAGGLNEQFF	TGTGCCAGCGGCGCGGGGGGGCTCAATGAGCAGTTCTTC
-	TRBV19	TRBJ1-4	14	-	CASRGLATNEKLFF	TGTGCCAGTCGGGGACTTGCAACTAATGAAAAACTGTTTTTT
many	TRBV12-3/TRBV12-4	TRBJ2-7	16	TRBD1	CASSSTIWTGENEQYF	TGTGCCAGCAGCTCAACTATATGGACAGGGGAAAACGAGCAGTACTTC
many	TRBV5-5	TRBJ2-3	15	TRBD2	CASRPTSGGGDTQYF	TGTGCCAGCAGGCCGACTAGCGGGGGGGGAGATACGCAGTATTTT
-	TRBV10-2	TRBJ2-2	12	-	CASSTGPGELFF	TGCGCCAGCAGTACAGGGCCCGGGGAGCTGTTTTTT
few	TRBV24-1	TRBJ1-5	12	-	CAVQGRNQPQHF	TGTGCCGTTCAGGGGCGCAATCAGCCCCAGCATTTT